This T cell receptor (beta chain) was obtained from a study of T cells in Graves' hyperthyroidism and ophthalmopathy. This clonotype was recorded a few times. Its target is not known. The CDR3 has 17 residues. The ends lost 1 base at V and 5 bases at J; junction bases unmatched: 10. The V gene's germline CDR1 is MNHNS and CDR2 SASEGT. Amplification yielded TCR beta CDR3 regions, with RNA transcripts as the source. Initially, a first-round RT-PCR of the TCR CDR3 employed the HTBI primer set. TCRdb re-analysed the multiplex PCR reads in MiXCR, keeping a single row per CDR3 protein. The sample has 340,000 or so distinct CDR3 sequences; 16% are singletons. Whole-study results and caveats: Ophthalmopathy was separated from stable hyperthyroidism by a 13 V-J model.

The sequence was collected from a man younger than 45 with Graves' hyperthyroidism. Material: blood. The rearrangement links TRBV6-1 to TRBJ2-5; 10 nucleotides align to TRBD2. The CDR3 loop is CASSEGYQREGGETQYF. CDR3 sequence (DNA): TGTGCCAGCAGTGAAGGCTACCAGCGGGAGGGTGGTGAGACCCAGTACTTC.